The 6 T cell receptor beta chains in this list originate from one sample, sequenced in a study of beta chain features in type 1 diabetes (dated by TCRdb to between 2017 and 2018). The receptor library was made with the immunoSEQ multiplex PCR assay. The entire amount of isolated RNA was reverse transcribed using the High Capacity cDNA Reverse Transcription Kit, so the sequenced TCRB transcripts were expressed ones. Drawn from immuneACCESS, this table holds only the in-frame rearrangements with V and J called that TCRdb kept. Clones are partly lost; checked studies trace under half to an unresolved V gene and leave the rest unexplained. The sample data list over 100,000 clones, and 40% of these were observed just once. Around 0.07% of the sample is taken by the ten largest. Sequenced: stem cell memory CD4+ T cells from blood. Interpreted using the paper, the cell subset or site label stands for: stem cell-like memory CD4+ T cells. The receptors come from a woman aged 18-35 years in good health.

The chain combines TRBV9 with TRBJ2-5; 10 nucleotides line up with TRBD1. This CDR3 is built from 12 residues. Germline-derived CDR1 and CDR2 are SGDLS and YYNGEE. The V segment lost 7 bases and the J segment 5 bases; nucleotides outside the gene matches: 2. The CDR3 reads CASGTGVETQYF. In DNA form, the CDR3 reads TGTGCCAGCGGGACAGGGGTGGAGACCCAGTACTTC.

The gene calls are TRBV15 and TRBJ1-4, with a tentative D call TRBD1 (5 bases). Germline lookup yields CDR1 LNHNV and CDR2 YYDKDF (reference sequence). V was trimmed by 5 bases and J by 7 bases, leaving 17 bases between them. CDR3 length: 15 residues. CDR3 bases: TGTGCCACCAGCGAGCCCCATAGGAGGGGTGAAAAACTGTTTTTT. The encoded protein is CATSEPHRRGEKLFF.

V gene TRBV10-3 combines with J gene TRBJ2-3; 10 nucleotides agree with TRBD2. The V gene end was trimmed by 2 bases and the J gene end by 4 bases; junction bases not matched to a gene: 6. Germline V gene data show CDR1 as ENHRY and CDR2 as SYGVKD. The CDR3 is 16 residues long. In DNA form, the CDR3 reads TGTGCCATCAGTGAGCCGAAGGGACTAGCGCCAGATACGCAGTATTTT. Translation: CAISEPKGLAPDTQYF.

This clone was seen a handful of times. This chain joins TRBV4-1 and TRBJ1-4; the D gene is possibly TRBD1 (5 bases). Trimming removed 4 bases at V and 8 bases at J, with 14 bases between. Germline V CDR1 and CDR2: MGHRA, YSYEKL. CDR3 length: 14 amino acids. CDR3 sequence reads: CASSRTRGGEKLFF. CDR3 sequence (DNA): TGCGCCAGCAGCCGGACAAGAGGAGGGGAAAAACTGTTTTTT.

This clone has only a few counts. Written as DNA, the CDR3 is TGCGCCAGCAGTCCTCGGACAGTCGGGTATGGCTACACCTTC. It encodes CASSPRTVGYGYTF. The chain is built from TRBV5-1 and TRBJ1-2; D is perhaps TRBD1 (6 bases). The CDR3 is 14 residues long. Germline CDR1 is SGHRS and CDR2 is YFSETQ. Trimming stripped 5 bases from V and 5 bases from J, with 16 bases between.

The rearrangement joins TRBV29-1 to TRBJ1-1; weak D call: TRBD1 (5 bases). V dropped 0 bases and J dropped 0 bases, with 11 bases sitting between them. Germline lookup yields CDR1 SQVTM and CDR2 ANQGSEA. This CDR3 is 15 amino acids long. The CDR3 nucleotides read TGCAGCGTTGAAGATCGGGGGTTTATGAACACTGAAGCTTTCTTT. Protein: CSVEDRGFMNTEAFF.